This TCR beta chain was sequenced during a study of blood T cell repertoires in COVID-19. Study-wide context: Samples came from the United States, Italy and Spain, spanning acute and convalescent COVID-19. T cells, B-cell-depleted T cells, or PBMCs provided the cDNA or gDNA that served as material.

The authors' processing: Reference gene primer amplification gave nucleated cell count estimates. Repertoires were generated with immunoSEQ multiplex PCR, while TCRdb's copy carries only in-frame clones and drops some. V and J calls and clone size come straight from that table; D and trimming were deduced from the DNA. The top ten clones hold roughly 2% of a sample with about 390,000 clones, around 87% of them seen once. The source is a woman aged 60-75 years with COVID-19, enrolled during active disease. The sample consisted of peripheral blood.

The CDR3 protein is CASPRGAGATDTQYF. The CDR3 nucleotides are TGTGCCAGCCCCCGGGGAGCAGGGGCTACAGATACGCAGTATTTT. The chain combines TRBV2 with TRBJ2-3; the D gene is possibly TRBD1 (6 bases). Germline assignment: CDR1 SNHLY and CDR2 FYNNEI. The length of the CDR3 is 15 residues. V was cut by 8 bases and J by 3 bases, with 18 bases left in between.